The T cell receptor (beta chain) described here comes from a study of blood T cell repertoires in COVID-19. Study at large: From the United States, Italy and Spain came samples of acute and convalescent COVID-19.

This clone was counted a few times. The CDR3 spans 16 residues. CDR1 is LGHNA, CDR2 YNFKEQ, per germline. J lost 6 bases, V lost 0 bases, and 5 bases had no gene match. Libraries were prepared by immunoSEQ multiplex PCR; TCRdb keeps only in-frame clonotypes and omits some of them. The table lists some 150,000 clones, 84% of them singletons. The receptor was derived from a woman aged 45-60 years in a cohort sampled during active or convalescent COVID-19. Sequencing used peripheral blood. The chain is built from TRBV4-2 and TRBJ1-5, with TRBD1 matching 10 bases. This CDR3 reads CASSQEVTGGVQPQHF. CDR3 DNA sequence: TGTGCCAGCAGCCAAGAGGTGACAGGGGGCGTTCAGCCCCAGCATTTT.